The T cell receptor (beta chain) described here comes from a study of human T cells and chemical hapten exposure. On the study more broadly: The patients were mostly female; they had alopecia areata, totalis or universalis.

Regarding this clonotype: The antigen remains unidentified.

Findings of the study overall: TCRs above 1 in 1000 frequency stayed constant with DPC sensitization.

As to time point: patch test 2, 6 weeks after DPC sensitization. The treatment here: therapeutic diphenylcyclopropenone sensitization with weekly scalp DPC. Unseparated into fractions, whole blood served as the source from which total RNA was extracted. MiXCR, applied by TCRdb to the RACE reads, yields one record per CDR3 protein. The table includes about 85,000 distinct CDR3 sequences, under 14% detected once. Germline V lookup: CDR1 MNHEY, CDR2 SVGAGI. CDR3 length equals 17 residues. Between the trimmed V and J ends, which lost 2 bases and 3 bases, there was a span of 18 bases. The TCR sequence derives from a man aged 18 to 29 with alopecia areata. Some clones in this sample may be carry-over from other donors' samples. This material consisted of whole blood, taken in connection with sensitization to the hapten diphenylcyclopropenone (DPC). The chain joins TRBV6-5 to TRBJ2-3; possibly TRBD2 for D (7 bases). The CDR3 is CASSYGRGRKGTDTQYF. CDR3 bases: TGTGCCAGCAGTTACGGGCGGGGGCGGAAGGGGACAGATACGCAGTATTTT.